One sample yielded the 9 T cell receptor beta chains listed below, sequenced in a study of blood T cell repertoires in COVID-19. Some clones are missing from TCRdb's copy, which holds only in-frame ones; the method was immunoSEQ multiplex PCR. The table includes 14,000 to 15,000 clones, roughly 86% detected once. The sequenced sample consisted of peripheral blood. These TCRs come from a human donor in a cohort sampled during active COVID-19.

The J gene is TRBJ1-5, the V gene TRBV30; 7 bases fit TRBD1. The CDR3 runs to 16 residues. V shed 2 bases and J 6 bases; nucleotides not matched to a gene: 13. CDR1 and CDR2 (germline): GTSNPN, SVGIG (reference sequence). In DNA, the CDR3 is TGTGCCTGGAGTCCGAAGACAGGGTCCATGAGTCAGCCCCAGCATTTT. It yields the protein CAWSPKTGSMSQPQHF. Variable domain in full (rest from reference TRBV30 and TRBJ1-5): SQTIHQWPATLVQPVGSPLSLECTVEGTSNPNLYWYRQAAGRGLQLLFYSVGIGQISSEVPQNLSASRPQDRQFILSSKKLLLSDSGFYLCAWSPKTGSMSQPQHFGDGTRLSIL.

This chain connects TRBV2 to TRBJ2-5, with a tentative D call TRBD1 (5 bases). CDR3 size: 14 residues. Between the trimmed V and J ends, which lost 6 bases and 0 bases, there was a span of 11 bases. Germline V gives CDR1 SNHLY, CDR2 FYNNEI. CDR3 region: CASRQGQYQETQYF. CDR3 sequence (DNA): TGTGCCAGCAGGCAGGGCCAGTACCAAGAGACCCAGTACTTC.

The gene calls are TRBV5-1 and TRBJ2-1; the D gene is possibly TRBD2 (7 bases). The CDR3 covers 15 residues. Germline V gives CDR1 SGHRS, CDR2 YFSETQ. Trimming left V 6 bases short and J 7 bases short, with 20 bases between. The CDR3 reads CASILLPGGRNEQFF. In DNA, the CDR3 is TGCGCCAGCATCCTATTACCGGGGGGCCGGAATGAGCAGTTCTTC.

The chain joins TRBV2 to TRBJ2-5; 9 bases fit TRBD1. CDR3 length equals 14 residues. CDR1 and CDR2 (germline): SNHLY, FYNNEI. V shed 6 bases, J shed 1 base, and the junction held 3 bases outside the gene matches. In nucleotides, the CDR3 is TGTGCCAGCAGGGTGACAGGGGGCCAAGAGACCCAGTACTTC. It encodes CASRVTGGQETQYF. The whole variable domain, remainder taken from reference TRBV2 and TRBJ2-5, is EPEVTQTPSHQVTQMGQEVILRCVPISNHLYFYWYRQILGQKVEFLVSFYNNEISEKSEIFDDQFSVERPDGSNFTLKIRSTKLEDSAMYFCASRVTGGQETQYFGPGTRLLVL.

V gene TRBV10-3 combines with J gene TRBJ2-7; TRBD2 aligns across 8 bases. The CDR3 has 15 amino acids. The germline V gene encodes CDR1 ENHRY and CDR2 SYGVKD. The ends lost 0 bases at V and 12 bases at J; junction bases unmatched: 13. The CDR3 region is CAISESPESGGVPYF. CDR3 DNA: TGTGCCATCAGTGAGTCCCCGGAGAGCGGGGGAGTTCCGTACTTC.

Only a few counts were recorded for this clone. The rearrangement links TRBV3-1 (or the pseudogene TRBV3-2) to TRBJ2-3; the D is unclear. CDR1 and CDR2 (germline): LGHDT, YNNKEL (reference sequence). The CDR3 is 14 residues long. Trimming removed 3 bases at V and 3 bases at J, with 10 bases between. CDR3 DNA sequence: TGTGCCAGCAGCCAGGCATATTATACAGATACGCAGTATTTT. It yields the protein CASSQAYYTDTQYF.

The CDR3 coding sequence is TGTGCCATCAGAGAACTAGCGGGGGGTTACAATGAGCAGTTCTTC. Amino acids: CAIRELAGGYNEQFF. This rearrangement joins TRBV10-3 to TRBJ2-1; 12 bases align to TRBD2. The CDR3 covers 15 residues. The trim removed 6 bases at V and 4 bases at J, leaving 4 bases unmatched. Germline values: CDR1 ENHRY, CDR2 SYGVKD.

This clone was seen just once. V is TRBV6-4 and J is TRBJ2-7, with 7 bases matching TRBD1. The CDR3 totals 14 residues. Looked up from germline, CDR1 is MRHNA and CDR2 is SNTAGT. Trimming cost V 4 bases and J 0 bases; bases outside gene matches: 3. As DNA, the CDR3 is TGTGCCAGCAGTGGCCGGGACAGCTCCTACGAGCAGTACTTC. It specifies CASSGRDSSYEQYF.

V and J are TRBV2 and TRBJ1-1, with D possibly TRBD1 on 5 matching bases. There are 13 residues in the CDR3. Per the germline V gene, CDR1 is SNHLY and CDR2 is FYNNEI. V lost 7 bases and J 9 bases, leaving 18 bases between the germline ends. The CDR3 is CASITQGLGKAFF. DNA of the CDR3: TGTGCCAGCATAACCCAGGGTCTTGGGAAAGCTTTCTTT.